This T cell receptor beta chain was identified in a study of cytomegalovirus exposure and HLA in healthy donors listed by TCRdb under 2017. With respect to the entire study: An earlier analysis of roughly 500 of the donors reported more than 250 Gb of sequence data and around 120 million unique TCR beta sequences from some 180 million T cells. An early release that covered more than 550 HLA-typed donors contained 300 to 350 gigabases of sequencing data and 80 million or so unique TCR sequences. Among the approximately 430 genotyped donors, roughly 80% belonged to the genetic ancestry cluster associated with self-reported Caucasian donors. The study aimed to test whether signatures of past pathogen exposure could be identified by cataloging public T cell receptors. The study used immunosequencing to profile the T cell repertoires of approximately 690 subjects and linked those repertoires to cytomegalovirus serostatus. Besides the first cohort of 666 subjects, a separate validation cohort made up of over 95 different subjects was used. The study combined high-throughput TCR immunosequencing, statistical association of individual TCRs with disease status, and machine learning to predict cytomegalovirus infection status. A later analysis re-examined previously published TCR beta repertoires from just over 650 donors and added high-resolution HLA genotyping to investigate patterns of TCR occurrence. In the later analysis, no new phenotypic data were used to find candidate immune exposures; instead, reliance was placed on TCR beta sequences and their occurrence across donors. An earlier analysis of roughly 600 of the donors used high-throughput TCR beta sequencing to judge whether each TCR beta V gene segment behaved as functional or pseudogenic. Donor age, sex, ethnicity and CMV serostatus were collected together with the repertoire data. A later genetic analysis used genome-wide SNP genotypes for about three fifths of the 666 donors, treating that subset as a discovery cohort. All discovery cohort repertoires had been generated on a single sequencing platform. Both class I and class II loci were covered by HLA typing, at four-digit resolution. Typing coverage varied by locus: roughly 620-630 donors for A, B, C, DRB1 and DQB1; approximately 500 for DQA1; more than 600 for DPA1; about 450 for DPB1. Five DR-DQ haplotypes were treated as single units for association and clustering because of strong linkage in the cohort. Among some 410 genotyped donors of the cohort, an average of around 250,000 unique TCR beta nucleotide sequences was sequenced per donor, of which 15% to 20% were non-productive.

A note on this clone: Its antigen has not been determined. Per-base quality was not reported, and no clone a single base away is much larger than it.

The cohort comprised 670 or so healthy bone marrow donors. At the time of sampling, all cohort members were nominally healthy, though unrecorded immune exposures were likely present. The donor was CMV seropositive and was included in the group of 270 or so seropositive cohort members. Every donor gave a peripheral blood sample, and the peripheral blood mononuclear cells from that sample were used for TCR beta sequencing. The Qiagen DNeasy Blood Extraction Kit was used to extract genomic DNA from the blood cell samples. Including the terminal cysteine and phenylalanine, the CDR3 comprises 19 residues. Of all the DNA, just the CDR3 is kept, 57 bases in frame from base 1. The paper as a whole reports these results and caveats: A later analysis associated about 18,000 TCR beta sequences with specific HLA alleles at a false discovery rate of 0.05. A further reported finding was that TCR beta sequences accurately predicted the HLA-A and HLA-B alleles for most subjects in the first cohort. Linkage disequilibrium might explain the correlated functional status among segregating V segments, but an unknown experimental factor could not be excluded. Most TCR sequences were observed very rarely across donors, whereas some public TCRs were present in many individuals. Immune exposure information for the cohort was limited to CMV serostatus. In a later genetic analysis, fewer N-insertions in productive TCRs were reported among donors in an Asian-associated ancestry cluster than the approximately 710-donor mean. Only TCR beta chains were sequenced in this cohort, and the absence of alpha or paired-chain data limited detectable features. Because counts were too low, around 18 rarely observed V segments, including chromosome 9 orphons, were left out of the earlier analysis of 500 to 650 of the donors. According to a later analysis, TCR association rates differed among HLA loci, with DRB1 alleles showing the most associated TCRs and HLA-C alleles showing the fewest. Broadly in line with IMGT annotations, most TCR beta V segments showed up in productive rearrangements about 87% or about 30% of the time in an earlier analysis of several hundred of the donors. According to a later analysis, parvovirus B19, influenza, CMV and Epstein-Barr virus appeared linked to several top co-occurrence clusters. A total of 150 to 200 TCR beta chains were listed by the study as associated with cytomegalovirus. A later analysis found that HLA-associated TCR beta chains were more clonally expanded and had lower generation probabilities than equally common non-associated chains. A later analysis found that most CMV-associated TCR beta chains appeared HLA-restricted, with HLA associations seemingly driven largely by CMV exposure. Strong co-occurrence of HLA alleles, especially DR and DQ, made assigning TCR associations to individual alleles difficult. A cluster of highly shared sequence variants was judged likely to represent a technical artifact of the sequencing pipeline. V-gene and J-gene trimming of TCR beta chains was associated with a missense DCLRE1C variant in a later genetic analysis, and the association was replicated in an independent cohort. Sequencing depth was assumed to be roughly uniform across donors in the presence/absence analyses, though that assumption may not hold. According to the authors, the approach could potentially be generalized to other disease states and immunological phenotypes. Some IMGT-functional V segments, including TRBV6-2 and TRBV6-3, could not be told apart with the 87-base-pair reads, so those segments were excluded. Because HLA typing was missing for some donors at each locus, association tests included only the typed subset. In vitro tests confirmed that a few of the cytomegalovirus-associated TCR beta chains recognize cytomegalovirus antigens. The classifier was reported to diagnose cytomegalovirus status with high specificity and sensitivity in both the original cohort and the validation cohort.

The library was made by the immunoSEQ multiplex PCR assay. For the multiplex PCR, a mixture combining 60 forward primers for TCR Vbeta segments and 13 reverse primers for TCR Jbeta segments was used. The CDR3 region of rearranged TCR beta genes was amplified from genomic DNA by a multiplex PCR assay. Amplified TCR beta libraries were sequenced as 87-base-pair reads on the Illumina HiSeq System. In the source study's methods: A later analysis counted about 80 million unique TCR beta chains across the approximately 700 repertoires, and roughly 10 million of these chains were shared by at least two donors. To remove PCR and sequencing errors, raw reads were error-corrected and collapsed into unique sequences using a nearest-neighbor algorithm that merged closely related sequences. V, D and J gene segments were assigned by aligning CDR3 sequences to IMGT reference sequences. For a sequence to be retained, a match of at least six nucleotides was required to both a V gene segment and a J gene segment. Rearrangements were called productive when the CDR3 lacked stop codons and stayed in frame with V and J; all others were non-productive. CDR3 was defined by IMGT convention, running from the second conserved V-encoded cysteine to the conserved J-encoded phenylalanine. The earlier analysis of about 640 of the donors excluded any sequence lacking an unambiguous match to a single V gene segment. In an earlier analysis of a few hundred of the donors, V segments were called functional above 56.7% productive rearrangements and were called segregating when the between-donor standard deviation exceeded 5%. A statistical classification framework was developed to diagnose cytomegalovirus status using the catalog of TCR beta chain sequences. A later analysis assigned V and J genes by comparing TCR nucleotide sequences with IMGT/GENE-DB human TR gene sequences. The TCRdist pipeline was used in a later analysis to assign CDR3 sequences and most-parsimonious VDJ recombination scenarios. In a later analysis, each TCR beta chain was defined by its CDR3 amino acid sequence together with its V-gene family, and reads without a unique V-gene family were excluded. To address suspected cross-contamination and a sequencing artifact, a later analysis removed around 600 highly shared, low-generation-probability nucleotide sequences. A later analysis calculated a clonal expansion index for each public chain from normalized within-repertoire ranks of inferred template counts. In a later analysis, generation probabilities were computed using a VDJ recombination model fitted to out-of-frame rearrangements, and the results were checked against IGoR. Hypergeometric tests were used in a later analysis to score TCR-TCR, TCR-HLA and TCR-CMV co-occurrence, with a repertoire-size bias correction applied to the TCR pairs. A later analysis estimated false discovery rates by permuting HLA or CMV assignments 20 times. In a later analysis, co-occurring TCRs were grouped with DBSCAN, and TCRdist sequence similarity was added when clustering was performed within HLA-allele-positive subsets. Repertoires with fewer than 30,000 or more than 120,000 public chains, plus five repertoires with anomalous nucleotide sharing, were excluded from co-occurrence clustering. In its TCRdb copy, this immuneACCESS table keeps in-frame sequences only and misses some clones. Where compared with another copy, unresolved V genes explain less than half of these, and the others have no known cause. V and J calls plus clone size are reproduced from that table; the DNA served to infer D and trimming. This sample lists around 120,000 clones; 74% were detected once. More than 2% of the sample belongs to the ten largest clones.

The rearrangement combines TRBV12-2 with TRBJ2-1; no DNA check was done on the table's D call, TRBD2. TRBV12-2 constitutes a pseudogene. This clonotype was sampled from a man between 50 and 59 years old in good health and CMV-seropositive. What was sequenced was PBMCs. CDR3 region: CASRLVGRDCLFAYNEQFF. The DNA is TGTGCAAGTCGCTTAGTGGGCAGGGACTGTTTGTTTGCCTACAATGAGCAGTTCTTC.